This T cell receptor (beta chain) was identified during a study of CD4+ T cells in melanoma. Study-level results: In melanoma, neoantigen-specific CD4+ T cells reportedly differed in differentiation state.

For this clone: Its cognate antigen is unknown.

Germline CDR1 is SSHAT and CDR2 is FNYEAQ (reference sequence). V trimming: 6 bases; J trimming: 7 bases; junction bases outside the gene matches: 11. The CDR3 extends over 14 amino acids. The repertoire was sequenced with immunoSEQ multiplex PCR; TCRdb's copy has only in-frame clones and lacks some. The repertoire has some 120,000 clones, about 90% of them found once; the top ten carry 2.5% to 3.5%. The sample comprised peripheral blood. V is TRBV7-7 and J is TRBJ2-7; TRBD1 agrees at 8 bases. This sequence was found in a human donor with melanoma. The DNA of the CDR3 is TGTGCCAGCAGTTCCGGGCAGGGGGCGGGGGAGCAGTACTTC. It encodes CASSSGQGAGEQYF. The full variable domain, rest sourced from reference TRBV7-7 and TRBJ2-7, is GAGVSQSPRYKVTKRGQDVTLRCDPISSHATLYWYQQALGQGPEFLTYFNYEAQPDKSGLPSDRFSAERPEGSISTLTIQRTEQRDSAMYRCASSSGQGAGEQYFGPGTRLTVT.